This entry is about one TCR beta chain. The germline V and J ends were trimmed by 4 bases and 6 bases, with 13 bases remaining between them. The CDR3 contains 13 residues. Per the germline V gene, CDR1 is SGHDT and CDR2 is YYEEEE. Participant ages covered about 18 to 95 years across 20 to 30 US areas. Assignments of participants to cohorts depended upon their own reported clinical history. The entry originates in a study of blood T cell repertoires in COVID-19. Study information: The samples span acute and convalescent COVID-19 from the United States, Italy and Spain.

The assay was immunoSEQ multiplex PCR, and TCRdb's table has in-frame clones only and misses some. The data show some 400,000 clones, roughly 90% seen once. What was sequenced was PBMCs or T cells enriched from blood (not recorded which). The TCR was taken from a woman in her thirties who had recovered from COVID-19. This chain connects TRBV5-6 to TRBJ1-1, with D possibly matching TRBD1 (6 bases). This CDR3 reads CASSQDRLPEAFF. CDR3 nucleotide sequence: TGTGCCAGCAGCCAAGACAGGTTGCCTGAAGCTTTCTTT.